Listed below are T cell receptor beta chains from one sample, sequenced in a study of PD-1 blockade in classical Hodgkin lymphoma. TCRdb's table, derived via immunoSEQ multiplex PCR, lists solely in-frame clones and lacks some. This sample has 10,000 to 15,000 clones; 90% occur once, and the top ten carry 0.5%. This material consisted of CD4+ T cells from blood, taken at baseline. The receptors stem from a human donor with classical Hodgkin lymphoma. The CDR3 runs from the conserved cysteine through the conserved F or W. Where a row states a size, it is once, few, many or the class of an expanded clone; other rows omit it.

v_gene	abundance	len	CDR3aa
TRBV19	NA	13	CASRPKGAGEQYF
TRBV6-1	few	14	CASSGRTVNSPLHF
TRBV2	few	13	CASIPDRNYGYTF
TRBV28	NA	14	CASSRERGLQTQYF
TRBV10-2	NA	14	CASSEGPAGETQYF
TRBV5-4	NA	13	CASSLWTGDEQFF
TRBV28	NA	10	CASSKLEAFF
TRBV4-2	once	12	CASSLDFNEQFF
TRBV29-1	once	15	CSVGPGGHSLSEQYF
TRBV19	NA	12	CAASSQQETQYF
TRBV7-2	NA	15	CASSYTSGSYNEQFF
TRBV25-1	once	14	CASSASGDHYGYTF
TRBV2	NA	15	CASSRGGSVRNEQFF
TRBV5-1	NA	15	CASSQMGRAENIQYF
TRBV30	NA	15	CAWSPELIASNEQFF
TRBV10-3	NA	13	CAISDGLQETQYF
TRBV27	NA	15	CASSLEDRGYSPLHF
TRBV5-8	NA	13	CASSQDRRDEQYF